This entry features one T cell receptor beta chain sequence. Antigen: not known. The source of the sample is a study of T cell repertoires in cytomegalovirus infection. This CDR3 region has 15 residues. Unmatched junction bases numbered 4, after V lost 3 bases and J lost 0 bases. CDR1 is GTSNPN, CDR2 SVGIG, per germline (reference sequence). Each CDR3 protein is one row after TCRdb ran MiXCR on the reads. Of about 46,000 distinct CDR3 sequences in the sample, approximately 22% were seen once. The specimen sequenced was PBMCs, sequenced either directly or after in vitro stimulation (not recorded which). The J gene is TRBJ2-3, the V gene TRBV30, with 9 bases fitting TRBD2. The source is a human donor in good health (CMV status not recorded). Some clones in this sample may be carry-over from other donors' samples. CDR3: CAWSQLAGSTDTQYF. The CDR3 DNA follows: TGTGCCTGGAGCCAACTAGCGGGCAGCACAGATACGCAGTATTTT.